This T cell receptor (beta chain) stems from a study of memory CD4+ T cells and cytomegalovirus serostatus (dated by TCRdb to about 2019). For the study in its entirety: The cohort included around 33 healthy adults from Belgium, of whom 9 were CMV seropositive and 24 were CMV seronegative. The study sequenced CD4+ memory TCRbeta repertoires of a Belgian cohort with known cytomegalovirus serostatus to replicate a published TCR-based CMV serostatus classifier.

Results the study describes overall, beyond this receptor: Results were interpreted as suggesting that the CMV-associated TCR signature is largely present in the CD4+ memory repertoire. Only CD4+CD45RO+ memory cells were sequenced, in contrast to the original study, in which naive and memory CD4+ and CD8+ populations were covered. CMV serostatus prediction reached a median bootstrapped AUC of nearly 0.96 with the original framework and 0.91 with a US-trained random forest. Of around 160 previously reported CMV-associated TCRbeta sequences, about 62 appeared in the CD4+ memory repertoires, each in one to five individuals. The original-framework classifier achieved a median bootstrapped AUC of 0.95 with a 95% CI of 0.76-1.00 on the Belgian cohort.

A FACSAria II was used to sort memory CD4+ T cells, defined as single viable CD3+CD4+CD8-CD45RO+ cells. CMV serostatus was determined using a Roche Elecsys assay that detects serum IgG against CMV pp150, pp28, p38 and p52. After the samples were thawed, total CD4+ T cells were enriched through positive selection using CD4 magnetic microbeads. The samples came from a different study that was designed specifically to examine the CD4+ T cell memory repertoire. Peripheral blood mononuclear cells were isolated and cryopreserved according to standard operating procedures, and serum was stored at -80 degrees C. The staining relied on CD3-PerCP (BW264/56), CD4-APC (RPA-T4), CD45RO-PE (UCHT1) and CD8-Pacific Orange (3B5) antibodies, and Sytox blue was used to exclude non-viable cells. Genomic DNA was extracted from sorted cells with the Quick-DNA Microprep Kit. TCRbeta DNA was amplified with the immunoSEQ hsTCRbeta kit following the manufacturer's protocol. An Illumina MiSeq instrument was used to sequence the TCRbeta libraries. The study's processing was this. After out-of-frame sequences were removed, under 2.5 million distinct TCRbeta sequences remained, averaging about 66,813 per individual. Each individual was scored according to the count of 164 previously reported CMV-associated TCRbeta sequences and the total productive distinct TCRbeta count. A beta-binomial model was reimplemented in Python, and scikit-learn random forests with default parameters were trained on data from the US cohort. Classifier performance on the Belgian cohort was summarized as median AUC with percentile confidence intervals over 10,000 bootstrap iterations. Here the immuneACCESS table is served through TCRdb, limited to in-frame sequences with V and J called. Missing clones are a known gap in these copies; in checked studies unresolved V genes cover under half, and the rest lacks a known reason. V and J calls and clone size are as listed in that table; D and trimming were resolved from the DNA. The sample has under 50,000 clones on record, around three quarters of them singletons. The biggest ten clones account for 0.78% of the sample.

V is cut by 3 bases and J by 0 bases, and the space between the germline ends is 9 bases. For CDR1 and CDR2, the germline V gene lists MNHNS and SASEGT. From cysteine to phenylalanine, the CDR3 is 14 amino acids long. The read is trimmed to its CDR3 DNA, 42 bases read in frame from base 1. As for this clone: What antigen it recognizes has not been identified. Qualities for individual bases were not recorded, and no much larger clone is one base off.

The sequence came from an adult in good health and CMV-seronegative. Recombination joined TRBV6-1 with TRBJ2-7, with a weak D call of TRBD2 (5 bases match). Sequencing used memory CD4+ T cells from blood. CDR3 region: CASSDRRSSYEQYF. The DNA sequence is TGTGCCAGCAGTGATAGGAGGAGCTCCTACGAGCAGTACTTC.